The TCR beta chain under discussion was sequenced for a study of blood T cell repertoires in COVID-19. Study information: Sample material is recorded as cDNA or gDNA derived from T cells, B-cell-depleted T cells, or PBMCs.

As handled by the study authors: Reference gene primer amplification gave nucleated cell count estimates. Sequencing was performed with immunoSEQ multiplex PCR; in TCRdb, only in-frame clones are kept and a portion is missing. V and J calls and clone size follow that table, whereas D and trimming were derived from the DNA. The sample lists about 170,000 clones, around 81% occurring once. Seattle patients were enrolled while actively infected and followed longitudinally. The CDR3 runs to 13 residues. CDR1 is SGHTS and CDR2 is YDEGEE in the germline V gene. The V segment lost 4 bases and the J segment 4 bases; nucleotides outside the gene matches: 4.

This receptor was obtained from an elderly woman with COVID-19, enrolled during active disease. The sample consisted of peripheral blood. V is TRBV5-8 and J is TRBJ1-1; 7 bases fit TRBD1. The CDR3 is CASSVQGTTEAFF. The CDR3 DNA follows: TGTGCCAGCAGCGTACAGGGGACCACTGAAGCTTTCTTT.